This T cell receptor (beta chain) derives from a study of shared clonotypes between healthy human individuals. Regarding the study as a whole: Blood was the only sampled material, and tissue repertoires likely differ. Deeper or shallower sequencing was expected to change how clonotypes are shared among donors. Naive CD4 clonotype sharing across a few donors was around 5%. The generation probabilities recorded for non-shared clonotypes fell below those of clonotypes shared by all four donors.

The CDR3 consists of 12 residues. Germline-derived CDR1 and CDR2 are MDHEN and SYDVKM. Trimming pared 6 bases from V and 8 bases from J, leaving 10 bases between. This clone was seen only a few times. The antigen is unknown. Profiling relied on immunoSEQ multiplex PCR, and the TCRdb table lists in-frame clones only, not all of them. The table lists more than 600,000 clones, just over 90% of them singletons. CD45RO-negative cells were positively selected for CCR7, leaving out terminally differentiated effector memory CD45RA+ cells. The chain recombines TRBV28 with TRBJ2-2, with no clear D. The sequenced sample was naive CD8+ T cells sorted from blood. The source of this sequence is a man in his thirties or forties in good health. The CDR3 sequence: CASSLELGELFF. The CDR3 DNA reads as TGTGCCAGCAGCCTCGAACTTGGGGAGCTGTTTTTT.